Reported below is one T cell receptor (beta chain). The antigen remains unidentified. Other nucleotide sequences from this sample produce the same CDR3. CDR1 SEHNR and CDR2 FQNEAQ come from the germline V gene (reference sequence). The length of the CDR3 is 13 residues. Trimming cost V 0 bases and J 7 bases, with 7 bases left between them. The table came from immunoSEQ multiplex PCR; TCRdb's copy has only in-frame clones and leaves some out. The sample has over 700,000 clones, around 70% seen once. This specimen comes from a study of shared clonotypes between healthy human individuals. About the study: Three men and two women, aged 18 to 49, were donors.

Regarding the study as a whole: How much donors shared clonotypes was expected to be affected by sequencing depth.

Sequencing used memory CD4+ T cells sorted from blood. Subset reported: CD45RA-negative fraction. The sequence was obtained from a woman aged 25 to 39 in good health. V usage is TRBV7-9 and J usage is TRBJ1-5, with TRBD1 as a possible D gene (5 bases). CDR3 residues: CASSLARGQPQHF. For the CDR3, the DNA is TGTGCCAGCAGCTTAGCGAGGGGCCAGCCCCAGCATTTT.